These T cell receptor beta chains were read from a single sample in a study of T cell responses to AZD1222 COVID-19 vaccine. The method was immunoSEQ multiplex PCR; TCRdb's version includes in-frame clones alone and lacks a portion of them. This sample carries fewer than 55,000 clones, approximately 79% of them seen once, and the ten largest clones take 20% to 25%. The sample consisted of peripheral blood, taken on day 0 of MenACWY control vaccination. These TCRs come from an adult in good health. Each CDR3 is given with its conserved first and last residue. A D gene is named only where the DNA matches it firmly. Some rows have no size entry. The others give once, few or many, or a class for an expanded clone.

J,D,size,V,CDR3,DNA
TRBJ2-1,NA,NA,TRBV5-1,CASSLPGTHAYNEQFF,TGCGCCAGCAGCTTGCCCGGGACTCACGCTTACAATGAGCAGTTCTTC
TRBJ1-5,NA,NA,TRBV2,CASNLRREGGQPQHF,TGTGCCAGCAACCTAAGAAGGGAAGGGGGTCAGCCCCAGCATTTT
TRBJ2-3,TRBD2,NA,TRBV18,CASLLAGASTDTQYF,TGTGCCAGCTTACTAGCGGGGGCGTCCACAGATACGCAGTATTTT
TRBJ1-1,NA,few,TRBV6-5,CASSWDPTVMAFF,TGTGCCAGCAGTTGGGACCCCACCGTTATGGCTTTCTTT
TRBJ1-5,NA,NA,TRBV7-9,CASSLVGGNQPQHF,TGTGCCAGCAGCTTAGTTGGGGGTAATCAGCCCCAGCATTTT
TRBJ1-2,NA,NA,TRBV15,CATSRDWGLEHGYTF,TGTGCCACCAGCAGAGATTGGGGGTTAGAACATGGCTACACCTTC
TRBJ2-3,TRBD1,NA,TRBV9,CARPQTGVDTQYF,TGTGCCAGACCCCAAACAGGGGTAGATACGCAGTATTTT
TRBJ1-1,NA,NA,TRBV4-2,CASSQDMTAPEAFF,TGTGCCAGCAGCCAAGACATGACCGCACCTGAAGCTTTCTTT
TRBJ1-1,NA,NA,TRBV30,CAWSVPRSNTEAFF,TGTGCCTGGAGTGTCCCCAGGTCGAACACTGAAGCTTTCTTT
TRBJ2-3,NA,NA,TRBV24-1,CATSERTGTDTQYF,TGTGCCACCAGTGAGCGGACGGGCACAGATACGCAGTATTTT
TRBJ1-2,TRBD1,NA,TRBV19,CASHRTGKVFDGYTF,TGTGCCAGCCACAGGACAGGGAAGGTCTTTGATGGCTACACCTTC
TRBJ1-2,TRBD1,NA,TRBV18,CASSPRQGADYGYTF,TGTGCCAGCTCACCACGACAGGGGGCGGACTATGGCTACACCTTC
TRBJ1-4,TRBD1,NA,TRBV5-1,CASSLGQGSYEKLFF,TGCGCCAGCAGCCTAGGACAGGGTTCGTATGAAAAACTGTTTTTT
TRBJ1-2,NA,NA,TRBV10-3,CAISESTPGAGGYTF,TGTGCCATCAGTGAGTCGACTCCGGGGGCCGGTGGCTACACCTTC
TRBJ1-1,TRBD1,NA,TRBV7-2,CASSLMGQGMNTEAFF,TGTGCCAGCAGCTTAATGGGACAGGGAATGAACACTGAAGCTTTCTTT
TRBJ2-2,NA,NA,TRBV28,CASSSLRKGPGELFF,TGTGCCAGCAGTTCCCTCAGGAAGGGACCCGGGGAGCTGTTTTTT
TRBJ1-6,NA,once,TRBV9,CASSARDYNSPLHF,TGTGCCAGCAGCGCCCGCGATTACAATTCACCCCTCCACTTT
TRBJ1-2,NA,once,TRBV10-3,CAISQGRRDGYTF,TGTGCCATCTCGCAGGGGAGGAGGGATGGCTACACCTTC
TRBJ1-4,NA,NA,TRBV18,CASSPNRVLATNEKLFF,TGTGCCAGCTCACCAAACAGGGTCCTTGCAACTAATGAAAAACTGTTTTTT
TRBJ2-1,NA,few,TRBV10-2,CASSLDSSYNEQFF,TGCGCCAGCAGTTTAGATAGCTCCTACAATGAGCAGTTCTTC
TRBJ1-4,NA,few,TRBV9,CASSVGGGITNEKLFF,TGTGCCAGCAGCGTAGGCGGGGGCATTACTAATGAAAAACTGTTTTTT
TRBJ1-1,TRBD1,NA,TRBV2,CASRDRGAWLGEAFF,TGTGCCAGCAGGGACAGGGGGGCTTGGTTGGGTGAAGCTTTCTTT
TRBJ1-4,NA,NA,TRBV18,CASSPGVGEKLFF,TGTGCCAGCTCACCTGGCGTGGGTGAAAAACTGTTTTTT
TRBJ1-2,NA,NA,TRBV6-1,CASSETWVSETYGYTF,TGTGCCAGCAGTGAAACGTGGGTCAGTGAAACCTATGGCTACACCTTC
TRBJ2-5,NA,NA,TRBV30,CAWSKGGAQETQYF,TGTGCCTGGAGCAAAGGGGGGGCCCAAGAGACCCAGTACTTC
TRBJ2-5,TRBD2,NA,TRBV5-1,CASSLSWTRGRETQYF,TGCGCCAGCAGCTTGTCTTGGACTAGAGGACGAGAGACCCAGTACTTC
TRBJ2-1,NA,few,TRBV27,CASSPTSIGAYNEQFF,TGTGCCAGCAGCCCAACTAGCATTGGCGCCTACAATGAGCAGTTCTTC
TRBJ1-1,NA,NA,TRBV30,CAWQRDLNTEAFF,TGTGCCTGGCAACGGGACTTGAACACTGAAGCTTTCTTT
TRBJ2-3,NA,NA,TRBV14,CASSQGIEVAQYF,TGTGCCAGCAGCCAGGGTATAGAGGTGGCGCAGTATTTT
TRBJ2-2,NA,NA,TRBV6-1,CASSGVWGFRTGELFF,TGTGCCAGCAGTGGGGTCTGGGGGTTTCGAACCGGGGAGCTGTTTTTT
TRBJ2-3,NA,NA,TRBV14,CASSQVNTQYF,TGTGCCAGCAGCCAAGTTAATACGCAGTATTTT
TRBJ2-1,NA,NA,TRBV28,CASRSGSTMQFF,TGTGCCAGCAGGTCCGGATCAACTATGCAGTTCTTC
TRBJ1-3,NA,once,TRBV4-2,CASSPVDQSSGNTIYF,TGTGCCAGCAGCCCGGTGGACCAGAGCTCTGGAAACACCATATATTTT
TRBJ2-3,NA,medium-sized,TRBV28,CASSLPSQITDTQYF,TGTGCCAGCAGTCTCCCTAGCCAGATCACAGATACGCAGTATTTT
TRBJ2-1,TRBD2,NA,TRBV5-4,CASSTGGSGNINEQFF,TGTGCCAGCAGCACCGGGGGTAGCGGGAATATTAATGAGCAGTTCTTC
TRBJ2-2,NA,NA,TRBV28,CASSPGGTNTGELFF,TGTGCCAGCAGTCCCGGGGGAACGAACACCGGGGAGCTGTTTTTT
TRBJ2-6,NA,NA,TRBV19,CASSGSASPSGANVLTF,TGTGCCAGTAGTGGGTCGGCAAGCCCTTCTGGGGCCAACGTCCTGACTTTC
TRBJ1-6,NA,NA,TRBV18,CASSVLQGSNSPLHF,TGTGCCAGCTCGGTTCTGCAGGGCAGCAATTCACCCCTCCACTTT
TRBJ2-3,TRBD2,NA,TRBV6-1,CASSERAGGRTDTQYF,TGTGCCAGCAGTGAAAGGGCGGGGGGTAGGACAGATACGCAGTATTTT
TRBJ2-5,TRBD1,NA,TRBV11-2,CASSPGDRGAIGETQYF,TGTGCCAGCAGCCCTGGGGACAGGGGCGCAATAGGAGAGACCCAGTACTTC
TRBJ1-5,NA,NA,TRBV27,CASSINRGNQPQHF,TGTGCCAGCAGTATAAACAGGGGCAATCAGCCCCAGCATTTT
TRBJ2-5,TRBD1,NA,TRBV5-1,CASSLGTGDQETQYF,TGCGCCAGCAGCTTGGGTACAGGGGACCAAGAGACCCAGTACTTC
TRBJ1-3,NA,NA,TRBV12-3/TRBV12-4,CASRELGNTIYF,TGTGCCAGCAGGGAGCTAGGAAACACCATATATTTT
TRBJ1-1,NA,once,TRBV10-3,CAISELGNTEAFF,TGTGCCATCAGTGAGCTCGGGAACACTGAAGCTTTCTTT
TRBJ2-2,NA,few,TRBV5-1,CASSRSQNTGELFF,TGCGCCAGCAGTAGATCCCAAAACACCGGGGAGCTGTTTTTT
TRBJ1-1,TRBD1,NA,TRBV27,CASSIQGWDTEAFF,TGTGCCAGCAGTATACAGGGGTGGGACACTGAAGCTTTCTTT
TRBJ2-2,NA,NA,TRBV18,CASSPPGSSNTGELFF,TGTGCCAGCTCACCACCGGGATCCTCGAACACCGGGGAGCTGTTTTTT
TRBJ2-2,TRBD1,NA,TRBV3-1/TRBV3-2,CASTRQGAGELFF,TGTGCCAGCACCCGACAGGGGGCCGGGGAGCTGTTTTTT